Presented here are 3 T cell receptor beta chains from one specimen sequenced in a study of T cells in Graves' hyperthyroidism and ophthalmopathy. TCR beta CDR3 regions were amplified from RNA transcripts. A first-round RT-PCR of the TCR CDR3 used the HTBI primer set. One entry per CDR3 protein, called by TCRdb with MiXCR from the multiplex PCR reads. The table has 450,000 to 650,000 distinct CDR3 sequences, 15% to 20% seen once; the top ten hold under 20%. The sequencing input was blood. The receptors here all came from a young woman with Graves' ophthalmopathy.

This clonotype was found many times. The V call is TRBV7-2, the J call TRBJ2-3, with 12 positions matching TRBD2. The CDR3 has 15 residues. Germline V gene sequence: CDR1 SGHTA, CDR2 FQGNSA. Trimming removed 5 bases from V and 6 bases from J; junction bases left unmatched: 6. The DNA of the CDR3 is TGTGCCAGCAGCCCGACTAGCGGGGGAGTCGATACGCAGTATTTT. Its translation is CASSPTSGGVDTQYF.

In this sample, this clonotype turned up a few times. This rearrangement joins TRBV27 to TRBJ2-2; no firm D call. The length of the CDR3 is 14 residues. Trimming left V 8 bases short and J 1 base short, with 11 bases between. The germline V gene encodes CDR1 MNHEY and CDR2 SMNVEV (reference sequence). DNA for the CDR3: TGTGCCAGCGGGGATGGGGTGAACACCGGGGAGCTGTTTTTT. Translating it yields CASGDGVNTGELFF.

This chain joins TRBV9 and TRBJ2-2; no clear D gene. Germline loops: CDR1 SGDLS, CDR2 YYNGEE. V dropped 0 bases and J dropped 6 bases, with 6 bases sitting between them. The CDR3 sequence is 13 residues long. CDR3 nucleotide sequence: TGTGCCAGCAGCGTAGTGGGTTCCGGGGAGCTGTTTTTT. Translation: CASSVVGSGELFF.